This T cell receptor (beta chain) was recovered during a study of PD-L1 blockade in urothelial cancer. Study at large: The year 2014 saw patients start atezolizumab, 1,200 mg intravenously every 3 weeks. Study results and limitations: Prediction of better survival came from below-median pretreatment blood TCR clonality. Blood clones associated with the tumor expanded more at 3 weeks in durable-benefit patients.

Profiled with immunoSEQ multiplex PCR; TCRdb holds only in-frame clones, not every one. The data hold around 100,000 clones, with 91% observed a single time. Comment on this clone: Its antigen is currently unknown.

Locally advanced or metastatic urothelial carcinoma affected the patients. The length of the CDR3 is 17 residues. The V and J ends lost 6 bases and 5 bases, in that order; junction bases with no gene match: 12. In germline, CDR1 is SGHTA, CDR2 FQGNSA. This specimen was PBMCs, taken around atezolizumab (anti-PD-L1) treatment. The chain combines TRBV7-2 with TRBJ2-2, with 10 bases lining up with TRBD1. The sequence was collected from a woman older than 75 with urothelial cancer. CDR3 nucleotides: TGTGCCAGCAGTCGGCGCCGGGACAGGGGTTCTACCGGGGAGCTGTTTTTT. Translated, it gives CASSRRRDRGSTGELFF.